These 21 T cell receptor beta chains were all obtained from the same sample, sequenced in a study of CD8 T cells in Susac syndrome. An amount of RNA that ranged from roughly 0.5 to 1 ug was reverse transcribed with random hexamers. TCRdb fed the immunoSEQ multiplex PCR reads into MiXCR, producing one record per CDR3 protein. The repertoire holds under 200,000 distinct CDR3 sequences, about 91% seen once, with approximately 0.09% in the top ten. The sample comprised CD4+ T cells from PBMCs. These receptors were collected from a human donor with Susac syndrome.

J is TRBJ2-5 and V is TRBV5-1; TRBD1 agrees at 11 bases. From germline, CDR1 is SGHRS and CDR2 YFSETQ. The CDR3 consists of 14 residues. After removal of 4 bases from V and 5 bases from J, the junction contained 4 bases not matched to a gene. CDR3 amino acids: CASSRDRGTETQYF. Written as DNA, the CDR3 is TGCGCCAGCAGCCGGGACAGGGGGACGGAGACCCAGTACTTC.

The CDR3 is CASSYGGQGENYGYTF. The CDR3 DNA reads TGTGCCAGCAGTTACGGGGGGCAGGGGGAGAACTATGGCTACACCTTC. J is TRBJ1-2 and V is TRBV6-6; 7 bases match TRBD1. The trim removed 2 bases at V and 2 bases at J, leaving 8 bases unmatched. The CDR3 is 16 residues long. Per germline, CDR1 MNHNY and CDR2 SVGAGI (reference sequence).

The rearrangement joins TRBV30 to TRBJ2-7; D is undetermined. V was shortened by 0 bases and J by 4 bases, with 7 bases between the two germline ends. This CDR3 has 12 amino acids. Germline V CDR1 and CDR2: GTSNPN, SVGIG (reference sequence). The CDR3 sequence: CAWSVERYEQYF. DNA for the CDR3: TGTGCCTGGAGTGTTGAAAGATACGAGCAGTACTTC. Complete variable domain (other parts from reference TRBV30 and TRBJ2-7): SQTIHQWPATLVQPVGSPLSLECTVEGTSNPNLYWYRQAAGRGLQLLFYSVGIGQISSEVPQNLSASRPQDRQFILSSKKLLLSDSGFYLCAWSVERYEQYFGPGTRLTVT.

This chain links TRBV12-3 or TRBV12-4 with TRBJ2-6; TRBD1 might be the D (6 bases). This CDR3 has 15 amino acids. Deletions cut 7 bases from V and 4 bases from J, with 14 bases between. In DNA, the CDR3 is TGTGCCAGCACCATGCGGACAGAGGGGGCCAACGTCCTGACTTTC. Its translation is CASTMRTEGANVLTF.

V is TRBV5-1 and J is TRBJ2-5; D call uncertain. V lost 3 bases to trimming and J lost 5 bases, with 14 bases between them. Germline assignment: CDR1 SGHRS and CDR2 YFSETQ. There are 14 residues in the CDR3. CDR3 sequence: CASSSYVVGETQYF. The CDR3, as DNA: TGCGCCAGCAGCTCGTACGTGGTTGGCGAGACCCAGTACTTC.

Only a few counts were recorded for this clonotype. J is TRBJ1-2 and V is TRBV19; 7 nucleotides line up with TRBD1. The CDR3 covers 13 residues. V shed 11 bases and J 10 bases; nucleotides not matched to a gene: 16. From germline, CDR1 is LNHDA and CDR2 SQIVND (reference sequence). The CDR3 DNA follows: TGTGCCGGAAGGGCAGGGGGAATCGGGGACTACACCTTC. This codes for CAGRAGGIGDYTF.

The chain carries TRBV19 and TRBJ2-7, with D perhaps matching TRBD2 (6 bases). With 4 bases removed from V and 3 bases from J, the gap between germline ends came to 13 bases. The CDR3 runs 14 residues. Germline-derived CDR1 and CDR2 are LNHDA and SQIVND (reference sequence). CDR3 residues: CASSSPGLNYEQYF. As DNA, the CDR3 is TGTGCCAGTAGTAGTCCGGGACTCAACTACGAGCAGTACTTC.

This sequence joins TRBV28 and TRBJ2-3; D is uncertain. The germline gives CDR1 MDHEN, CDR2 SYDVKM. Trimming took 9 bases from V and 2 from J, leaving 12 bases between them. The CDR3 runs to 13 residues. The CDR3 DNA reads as TGTGCCAGTATTCGGTCCGACACAGATACGCAGTATTTT. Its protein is CASIRSDTDTQYF. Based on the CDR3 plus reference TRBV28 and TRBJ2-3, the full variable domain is DVKVTQSSRYLVKRTGEKVFLECVQDMDHENMFWYRQDPGLGLRLIYFSYDVKMKEKGDIPEGYSVSREKKERFSLILESASTNQTSMYLCASIRSDTDTQYFGPGTRLTVL.

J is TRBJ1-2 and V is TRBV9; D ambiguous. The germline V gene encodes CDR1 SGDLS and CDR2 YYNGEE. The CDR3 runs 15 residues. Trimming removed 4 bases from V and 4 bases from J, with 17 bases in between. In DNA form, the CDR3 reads TGTGCCAGCAGCCCACAGACCCCGCGTACCTATGGCTACACCTTC. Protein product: CASSPQTPRTYGYTF.

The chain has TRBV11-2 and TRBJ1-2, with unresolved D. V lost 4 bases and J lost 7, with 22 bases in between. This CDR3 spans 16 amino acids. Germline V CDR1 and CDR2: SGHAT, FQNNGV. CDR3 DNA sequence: TGTGCCAGCAGCTCCCCCCCACACAGAGGGCCGAGTGGCTACACCTTC. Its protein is CASSSPPHRGPSGYTF.

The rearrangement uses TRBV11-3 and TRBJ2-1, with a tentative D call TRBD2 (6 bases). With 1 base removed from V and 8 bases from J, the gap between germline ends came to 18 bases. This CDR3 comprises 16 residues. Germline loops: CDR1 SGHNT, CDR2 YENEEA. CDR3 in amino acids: CASSLATSLAEDEQFF. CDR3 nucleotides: TGTGCCAGCAGCTTAGCTACTTCCTTAGCGGAGGATGAGCAGTTCTTC.

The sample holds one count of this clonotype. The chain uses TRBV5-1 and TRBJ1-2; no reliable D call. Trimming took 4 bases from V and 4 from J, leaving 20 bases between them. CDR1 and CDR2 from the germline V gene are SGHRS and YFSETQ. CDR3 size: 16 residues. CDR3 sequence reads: CASSPTLGVSIYGYTF. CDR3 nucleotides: TGCGCCAGCAGCCCGACGCTGGGTGTCAGCATCTATGGCTACACCTTC. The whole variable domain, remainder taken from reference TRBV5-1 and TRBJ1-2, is KAGVTQTPRYLIKTRGQQVTLSCSPISGHRSVSWYQQTPGQGLQFLFEYFSETQRNKGNFPGRFSGRQFSNSRSEMNVSTLELGDSALYLCASSPTLGVSIYGYTFGSGTRLTVV.

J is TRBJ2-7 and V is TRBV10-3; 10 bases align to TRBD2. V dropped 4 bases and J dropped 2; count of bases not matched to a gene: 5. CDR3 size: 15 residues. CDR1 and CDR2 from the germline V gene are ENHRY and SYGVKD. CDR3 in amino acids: CAISGTSGAPYEQYF. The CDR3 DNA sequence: TGTGCCATCAGTGGTACTAGCGGGGCCCCCTACGAGCAGTACTTC.

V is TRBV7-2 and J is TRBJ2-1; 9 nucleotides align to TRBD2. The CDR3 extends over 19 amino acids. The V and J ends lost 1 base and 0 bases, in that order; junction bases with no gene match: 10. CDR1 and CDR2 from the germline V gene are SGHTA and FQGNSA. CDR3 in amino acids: CASSLVPAGGLSSYNEQFF. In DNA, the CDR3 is TGTGCCAGCAGCTTAGTTCCAGCGGGAGGCCTGAGCTCCTACAATGAGCAGTTCTTC. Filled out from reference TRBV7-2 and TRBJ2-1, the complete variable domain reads GAGVSQSPSNKVTEKGKDVELRCDPISGHTALYWYRQSLGQGLEFLIYFQGNSAPDKSGLPSDRFSAERTGGSVSTLTIQRTQQEDSAVYLCASSLVPAGGLSSYNEQFFGPGTRLTVL.

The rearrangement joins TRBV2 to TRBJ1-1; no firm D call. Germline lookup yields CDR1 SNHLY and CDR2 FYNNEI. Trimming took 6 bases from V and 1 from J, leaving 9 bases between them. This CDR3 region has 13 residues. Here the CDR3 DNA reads TGTGCCAGCAGATTTGGACCGAACACTGAAGCTTTCTTT. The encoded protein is CASRFGPNTEAFF.

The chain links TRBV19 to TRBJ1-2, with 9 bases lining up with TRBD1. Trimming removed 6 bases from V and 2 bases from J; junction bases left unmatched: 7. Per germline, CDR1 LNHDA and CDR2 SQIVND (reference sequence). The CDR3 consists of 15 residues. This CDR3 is CASSDRGKSNYGYTF. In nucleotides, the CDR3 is TGTGCCAGTAGCGACAGGGGGAAATCGAACTATGGCTACACCTTC.

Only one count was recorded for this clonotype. The CDR3 region has the DNA TGTGCCAGCAGCCAAGCTCAGTCAGAATATAATTCACCCCTCCACTTT. It codes for CASSQAQSEYNSPLHF. The chain joins TRBV4-2 to TRBJ1-6; D unclear. CDR1 is LGHNA, CDR2 YNFKEQ, per germline. The CDR3 sequence is 16 residues long. The V gene lost 1 base and the J gene lost 4 bases, with 11 bases spanning the gap.

The CDR3 here is CASSKTSGGRPDTQYF. The CDR3 DNA follows: TGTGCCAGTAGTAAGACTAGCGGGGGCCGCCCAGATACGCAGTATTTT. The chain carries TRBV19 and TRBJ2-3; TRBD2 aligns across 12 bases. The CDR3 is 16 residues long. V was pared by 4 bases and J by 4 bases, with 6 bases of the junction left unmatched. From germline, CDR1 is LNHDA and CDR2 SQIVND (reference sequence).

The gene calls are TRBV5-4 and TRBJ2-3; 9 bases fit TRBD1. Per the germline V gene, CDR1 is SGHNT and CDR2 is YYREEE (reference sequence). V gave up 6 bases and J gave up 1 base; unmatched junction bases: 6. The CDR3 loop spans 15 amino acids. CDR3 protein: CASTTGGKGTDTQYF. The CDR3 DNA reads TGTGCCAGCACGACAGGGGGAAAGGGCACAGATACGCAGTATTTT.

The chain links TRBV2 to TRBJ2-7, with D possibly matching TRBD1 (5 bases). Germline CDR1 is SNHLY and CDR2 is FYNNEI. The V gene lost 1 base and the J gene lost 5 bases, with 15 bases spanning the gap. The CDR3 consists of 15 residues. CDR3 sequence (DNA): TGTGCCAGCAGTGAAGAGGCAGGGATGTTCAACGAGCAGTACTTC. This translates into CASSEEAGMFNEQYF.

The CDR3 DNA is TGTGCCAGCAGTTTCCAGGGAGGTCGCACTGAAGCTTTCTTT. Translated, it gives CASSFQGGRTEAFF. The chain is built from TRBV12-3 or TRBV12-4 and TRBJ1-1; D may be TRBD1 (5 bases). The V and J ends lost 3 bases and 4 bases respectively, with 12 bases between them. This CDR3 is 14 amino acids long.